Sequencing of this T cell receptor (beta chain) was carried out in a study of cytomegalovirus exposure and HLA in healthy donors. The CDR3 runs to 17 residues. The ends lost 1 base at V and 2 bases at J; junction bases unmatched: 9. CDR1 SSHAT and CDR2 FNYEAQ come from the germline V gene (reference sequence). The study ran its PCR with 60 Vbeta and 13 Jbeta primers. The data were produced by immunoSEQ multiplex PCR, yet TCRdb's version contains in-frame clones alone and is incomplete. The sample holds around 140,000 clones, over 75% seen once. Sample: PBMCs. The genes are TRBV7-7 and TRBJ2-3; 7 nucleotides agree with TRBD1. This clonotype originated in a woman under 40 in good health and CMV-seronegative. DNA for the CDR3: TGTGCCAGCAGCTTAGGGTCGGGACAGTACAACACAGATACGCAGTATTTT. Its protein is CASSLGSGQYNTDTQYF.